One sample yielded the 14 T cell receptor beta chains listed below, sequenced in a study of shared clonotypes between healthy human individuals. Some clones are missing from TCRdb's copy, which holds only in-frame ones; the method was immunoSEQ multiplex PCR. Seen here are 450,000 to 500,000 clones, 70% to 85% observed once, and the top ten hold over 9.5%. The sample was PBMCs. Receptors originate from a woman aged 35 to 49 in good health. Some clones in this sample may be carry-over from other donors' samples.

The chain recombines TRBV7-9 with TRBJ1-3; a possible D gene is TRBD1 (6 bases). V dropped 5 bases and J dropped 4 bases, with 15 bases sitting between them. The germline gives CDR1 SEHNR, CDR2 FQNEAQ (reference sequence). This CDR3 has 15 amino acids. This CDR3 reads CASSLTQGTGNTIYF. In DNA, the CDR3 is TGTGCCAGCAGCCTTACACAGGGAACAGGAAACACCATATATTTT.

The rearrangement joins TRBV27 to TRBJ2-1, with 11 bases identical to TRBD2. CDR3 length: 15 residues. Trimming cost V 5 bases and J 6 bases; bases outside gene matches: 6. Germline V lookup: CDR1 MNHEY, CDR2 SMNVEV (reference sequence). The CDR3 coding sequence is TGTGCCAGCAGTAGGGGGGGACTAGCGGCCAATGAGCAGTTCTTC. It specifies CASSRGGLAANEQFF.

The V call is TRBV7-3, the J call TRBJ2-3, with D perhaps TRBD1 (5 bases). Germline loops: CDR1 SGHTA, CDR2 FQGTGA. V was trimmed by 5 bases and J by 6 bases, leaving 12 bases between them. This CDR3 is 13 amino acids long. CDR3 residues: CASSVQGLDTQYF. The CDR3 DNA sequence: TGTGCCAGCAGCGTCCAGGGATTGGATACGCAGTATTTT.

This clone was seen repeatedly, ten times or more. The same CDR3 can be traced to other DNA sequences in this sample. The V and J genes are TRBV6-4 and TRBJ2-1; TRBD2 matches 7 bases. Trimming took 0 bases from V and 1 from J; bases not matched to a gene: 0. Germline CDR1 MRHNA, CDR2 SNTAGT. The CDR3 spans 15 residues. The CDR3 DNA reads as TGTGCCAGCAGTGACTCTAGCGGGTCCTACAATGAGCAGTTCTTC. Translation gives CASSDSSGSYNEQFF.

This sequence joins TRBV7-2 and TRBJ2-2, with a weak D call TRBD2 (6 bases). With 4 bases removed from V and 6 bases from J, the gap between germline ends came to 12 bases. Germline lookup yields CDR1 SGHTA and CDR2 FQGNSA. This CDR3 is built from 14 residues. This chain's CDR3 is CASSSLPSAGELFF. The CDR3 DNA follows: TGTGCCAGCAGCTCCCTCCCTAGCGCCGGGGAGCTGTTTTTT. Filled out from reference TRBV7-2 and TRBJ2-2, the complete variable domain reads GAGVSQSPSNKVTEKGKDVELRCDPISGHTALYWYRQSLGQGLEFLIYFQGNSAPDKSGLPSDRFSAERTGGSVSTLTIQRTQQEDSAVYLCASSSLPSAGELFFGEGSRLTVL.

This chain connects TRBV7-6 to TRBJ2-4; D gene ambiguous. The V gene's germline CDR1 is SGHVS and CDR2 FNYEAQ. V was trimmed by 7 bases and J by 1 base, leaving 8 bases between them. The CDR3 runs 13 residues. The CDR3 DNA reads TGTGCCAGCATCTTCTGGGCCAAAAACATTCAGTACTTC. Translated, it gives CASIFWAKNIQYF. Drawing the rest from reference TRBV7-6 and TRBJ2-4, the complete variable domain is GAGVSQSPRYKVTKRGQDVALRCDPISGHVSLYWYRQALGQGPEFLTYFNYEAQQDKSGLPNDRFSAERPEGSISTLTIQRTEQRDSAMYRCASIFWAKNIQYFGAGTRLSVL.

Note on this clone: Its ends do not fully match the called genes, so a read error is possible. The sample holds other DNA sequences that translate to the same CDR3. The chain has TRBV10-3 and TRBJ2-7; either TRBD1 or TRBD2 may fit D (5 bases each). CDR3 length equals 15 residues. In germline, CDR1 is ENHRY, CDR2 SYGVKD. The CDR3 reads CAIRPSGTLLLEQYF. The CDR3 nucleotides are TGTGCTATCAGGCCCTCCGGGACCCTTCTTCTTGAGCAGTACTTC.

About this clone itself: Just one base apart from a much larger clone, this may be a read error. Because it lacks the conserved phenylalanine or tryptophan at the end, this CDR3 is likely a read error. V usage is TRBV30 and J usage is TRBJ1-2; D uncertain. This CDR3 region has 13 residues. Germline V CDR1 and CDR2: GTSNPN, SVGIG (reference sequence). Trimming took 0 bases from V and 4 from J, leaving 9 bases between them. The CDR3 sequence is CAWSVHRTYGYTL. The CDR3 DNA sequence: TGTGCCTGGAGTGTTCACAGAACCTATGGCTACACCTTA.

V gene TRBV19 combines with J gene TRBJ2-3; D gene ambiguous. Germline V lookup: CDR1 LNHDA, CDR2 SQIVND (reference sequence). Trimming pared 6 bases from V and 0 bases from J, leaving 13 bases between. This CDR3 contains 15 residues. CDR3 in DNA: TGTGCCAGTAGCACCGGACCACCCAGCACAGATACGCAGTATTTT. Residues: CASSTGPPSTDTQYF.

The chain is built from TRBV2 and TRBJ2-5; D is possibly TRBD1 (6 bases). The CDR3 is 15 residues long. The V end lost 5 bases, the J end lost 1 base, and 14 bases lay between the germline ends. Germline CDR1 and CDR2: SNHLY and FYNNEI. The CDR3 nucleotides read TGTGCCAGCAGTTCCCTCCAGGGGATCCAAGAGACCCAGTACTTC. It specifies CASSSLQGIQETQYF.

CDR3 coding DNA: TGTGCCAGCAGTTTATGGGACGGGCTCCCTCAGCAGTACTTC. Protein product: CASSLWDGLPQQYF. The J gene is TRBJ2-7, the V gene TRBV28, with no clear D. The V end was cut by 0 bases, the J end by 8 bases, with 14 bases between. This CDR3 contains 14 residues. Germline CDR1 is MDHEN and CDR2 is SYDVKM.

This chain uses TRBV10-3 with TRBJ2-7, with TRBD2 matching 12 bases. The CDR3 length is 18 residues. The germline gives CDR1 ENHRY, CDR2 SYGVKD. V shed 2 bases, J shed 0 bases, and the junction held 8 bases outside the gene matches. CDR3 sequence reads: CAISEPLAGGPLSYEQYF. The CDR3 DNA reads TGTGCCATCAGTGAGCCTCTAGCGGGAGGGCCTCTCTCCTACGAGCAGTACTTC.

The chain joins TRBV27 to TRBJ1-4; D possibly corresponds to TRBD1 (6 bases). Trimming left V 6 bases short and J 4 bases short, with 12 bases between. The CDR3 spans 14 residues. Germline CDR1 MNHEY, CDR2 SMNVEV (reference sequence). CDR3: CASRVTGLNEKLFF. DNA of the CDR3: TGTGCCAGCAGGGTGACAGGCCTTAATGAAAAACTGTTTTTT.

This chain links TRBV4-3 with TRBJ2-7; D perhaps matches TRBD2 (6 bases). The germline V gene has CDR1 LGHNA and CDR2 YSLEER. The CDR3 is 17 amino acids. V lost 3 bases and J 2 bases, leaving 20 bases between the germline ends. The CDR3: CASSQLPGESTTYEQYF. The CDR3 DNA is TGCGCCAGCAGCCAGCTACCGGGAGAAAGTACAACCTACGAGCAGTACTTC.